This is a list of T cell receptor beta chains from one sample in a study of CD8 T cells in ankylosing spondylitis. MiXCR, run by TCRdb on the 5' RACE reads, gives a single entry per CDR3 protein. This table holds around 210,000 distinct CDR3 sequences, 7% to 10% found once. Sequencing was done on a sample of blood, either unsorted or a sorted T cell fraction (not recorded which). These receptors all stem from a female donor with ankylosing spondylitis or in good health (not recorded which). Both conserved end residues are part of each CDR3. The D gene is left open where the match is weak. Some rows mark clone size as missing; the rest say once, few, many or name a class of expanded clone.

V,D,size,J,CDR3,DNA
TRBV28,-,many,TRBJ2-7,CASSLWGSHEQYF,TGTGCCAGCAGTTTATGGGGGAGTCACGAGCAGTACTTC
TRBV6-1,-,many,TRBJ1-1,CASRRGGVPGEAFF,TGTGCCAGCCGACGCGGGGGGGTTCCTGGTGAAGCTTTCTTT
TRBV7-6,-,many,TRBJ2-2,CASSLGGGGFTGELFF,TGTGCCAGCAGCTTAGGTGGAGGGGGCTTCACCGGGGAGCTGTTTTTT
TRBV20-1,-,many,TRBJ2-7,CSATGQTYEQYF,TGCAGTGCTACCGGACAGACCTACGAGCAGTACTTC
TRBV6-2/TRBV6-3,-,many,TRBJ1-5,CASSYGGENQPQHF,TGTGCCAGCAGTTACGGGGGAGAGAATCAGCCCCAGCATTTT
TRBV24-1,-,many,TRBJ2-2,CATSAGTPRTGELFF,TGTGCCACCAGTGCAGGGACTCCCCGAACCGGGGAGCTGTTTTTT
TRBV20-1,TRBD2,many,TRBJ2-3,CSAPAGTSGRATDTQYF,TGCAGTGCCCCGGCCGGGACTAGCGGGAGGGCAACAGATACGCAGTATTTT
TRBV6-5,-,many,TRBJ1-5,CASRLRPGNQPQHF,TGTGCCAGCAGATTACGTCCGGGAAATCAGCCCCAGCATTTT
TRBV7-2,-,many,TRBJ2-7,CASSLGRDEQYF,TGTGCCAGCAGCTTAGGACGGGACGAGCAGTACTTC
TRBV5-1,-,many,TRBJ2-1,CASSLPEEGGSYNEQFF,TGCGCCAGCAGCTTGCCTGAAGAGGGAGGCTCCTACAATGAGCAGTTCTTC
TRBV20-1,-,many,TRBJ1-1,CSADRVGDTEAFF,TGCAGTGCCGATCGGGTCGGAGACACTGAAGCTTTCTTT
TRBV12-3/TRBV12-4,TRBD2,many,TRBJ2-2,CASSFETSENTGELFF,TGTGCCAGCAGTTTTGAGACTAGCGAGAACACCGGGGAGCTGTTTTTT
TRBV7-2,-,many,TRBJ2-4,CASSLGRSTKNIQYF,TGTGCCAGCAGCTTAGGCCGAAGTACCAAAAACATTCAGTACTTC
TRBV20-1,TRBD1,many,TRBJ2-7,CSATDRDWYEQYF,TGCAGTGCTACTGACAGGGATTGGTACGAGCAGTACTTC
TRBV9,TRBD2,many,TRBJ2-5,CASSVASGKETQYF,TGTGCCAGCAGCGTAGCTAGCGGGAAGGAGACCCAGTACTTC
TRBV7-2,TRBD1,many,TRBJ2-3,CASSSYGQGKDTQYF,TGTGCCAGCAGCTCCTATGGACAGGGTAAAGATACGCAGTATTTT
TRBV6-1,-,many,TRBJ2-7,CASMPAADTYEQYF,TGTGCCAGCATGCCTGCCGCAGATACCTACGAGCAGTACTTC
TRBV18,-,many,TRBJ1-4,CASSPPSGLRTNEKLFF,TGTGCCAGCTCACCACCTTCTGGGCTTCGGACTAATGAAAAACTGTTTTTT
TRBV27,TRBD2,many,TRBJ2-1,CASSPREGTYNEQFF,TGTGCCAGCAGTCCCCGGGAGGGAACCTACAATGAGCAGTTCTTC
TRBV15,-,many,TRBJ2-7,CATSRERRGGYEQYF,TGTGCCACCAGCAGAGAGCGCAGGGGAGGCTACGAGCAGTACTTC
TRBV29-1,-,many,TRBJ2-6,CSVGRGSGANVLTF,TGCAGCGTTGGGAGGGGCTCTGGGGCCAACGTCCTGACTTTC
TRBV20-1,TRBD1,many,TRBJ2-4,CSADRATSGGVNIQYF,TGCAGTGCAGACAGGGCAACCTCAGGGGGAGTAAACATTCAGTACTTC
TRBV20-1,-,many,TRBJ2-7,CSARDTGVAYEQYF,TGCAGTGCTAGAGACACGGGGGTAGCCTACGAGCAGTACTTC
TRBV9,TRBD1,-,TRBJ1-2,CASSVGETGTYGYTF,TGTGCCAGCAGCGTAGGAGAGACAGGGACCTATGGCTACACCTTC
TRBV12-3/TRBV12-4,-,once,TRBJ1-5,CADRVGQSNQPQHF,TGTGCCGACAGAGTCGGGCAGAGCAATCAGCCCCAGCATTTT
TRBV11-2,-,many,TRBJ2-7,CASSPYYEQYF,TGTGCCAGCAGCCCGTACTACGAGCAGTACTTC
TRBV6-2/TRBV6-3,-,many,TRBJ1-2,CASSPDYPPTVWGYTF,TGTGCCAGCAGTCCCGACTACCCTCCTACTGTGTGGGGCTACACCTTC
TRBV18,-,many,TRBJ2-1,CASSPSGRTYEQFF,TGTGCCAGCTCACCAAGCGGAAGAACCTATGAGCAGTTCTTC
TRBV20-1,-,many,TRBJ2-3,CSARDRLLSTDTQYF,TGCAGTGCTAGAGATAGGCTCCTTAGCACAGATACGCAGTATTTT
TRBV7-9,-,few,TRBJ2-2,CASSGQAGGELFF,TGTGCCAGCAGCGGACAAGCGGGCGGGGAGCTGTTTTTT
TRBV18,-,many,TRBJ1-2,CASSLALNGYTF,TGTGCCAGCTCACTTGCTCTGAATGGCTACACCTTC
TRBV3-1,TRBD1,many,TRBJ2-7,CASSRTGQGSGEQYF,TGTGCCAGCAGCCGAACGGGACAGGGGTCGGGCGAGCAGTACTTC